These 22 T cell receptor beta chains were sequenced from one sample in a study of regulatory T cells in long-lasting Graves disease. Combining iRepertoire HTBI primers with Arm-PCR of CDR3 regions, the authors built TCR beta libraries. MiXCR, run by TCRdb on the multiplex PCR reads, gives a single entry per CDR3 protein. The table includes about 450,000 distinct CDR3 sequences, roughly a quarter detected once. Noted time point: persistent/refractory GD, antithyroid drugs over 5 years with positive TRAb. PBMCs provided the RNA from which the TCR library was made. This specimen consisted of peripheral blood mononuclear cells (PBMCs), obtained when the disease was refractory, from a patient treated with antithyroid drugs. These receptors were collected from a female donor with Graves disease.

The chain employs TRBV7-9 and TRBJ2-5; a possible D gene is TRBD2 (6 bases). V was shortened by 5 bases and J by 4 bases, with 11 bases between the two germline ends. This CDR3 has 13 residues. The germline gives CDR1 SEHNR, CDR2 FQNEAQ (reference sequence). This CDR3 is CASSRVGRETQYF. As DNA, the CDR3 is TGTGCCAGCAGCCGAGTCGGGAGAGAGACCCAGTACTTC.

Ten or more counts support this clonotype. The chain joins TRBV20-1 to TRBJ2-1, with 13 bases identical to TRBD2. The CDR3 covers 17 residues. Germline CDR1 is DFQATT and CDR2 is SNEGSKA (reference sequence). The ends lost 1 base at V and 10 bases at J; junction bases unmatched: 13. The CDR3 nucleotides read TGCAGTGCTAGAGGGTTAGTTGGGGGACTAGCGGGACCGGAGCAGTTCTTC. This translates into CSARGLVGGLAGPEQFF.

In this sample, this clonotype turned up a few times. This is likely a read error, given that the CDR3 carries no conserved phenylalanine or tryptophan at its end. It is unclear where the CDR3 begins or ends on the DNA, so no DNA is shown, and the CDR3 is as TCRdb lists it. The chain links TRBV12-3 or TRBV12-4 to TRBJ1-1; no check of the table's D call, TRBD1, against the DNA was made. The CDR3 sequence runs 11 residues, both termini included. CDR3 loop: CASSTGELKPL.

This clonotype has a count of ten or more. The J gene is TRBJ1-4, the V gene TRBV28; 10 nucleotides match TRBD1. The CDR3 runs to 16 residues. The ends lost 3 bases at V and 3 bases at J; junction bases unmatched: 4. Germline V gene sequence: CDR1 MDHEN, CDR2 SYDVKM. CDR3 residues: CASSLTGGAANEKLFF. The CDR3 DNA reads TGTGCCAGCAGTTTGACAGGGGGCGCGGCTAATGAAAAACTGTTTTTT. Variable domain in full (rest from reference TRBV28 and TRBJ1-4): DVKVTQSSRYLVKRTGEKVFLECVQDMDHENMFWYRQDPGLGLRLIYFSYDVKMKEKGDIPEGYSVSREKKERFSLILESASTNQTSMYLCASSLTGGAANEKLFFGSGTQLSVL.

The gene calls are TRBV9 and TRBJ1-2, with unresolved D. Germline V lookup: CDR1 SGDLS, CDR2 YYNGEE. V shed 6 bases and J shed 1 base, with 10 bases lying between them. The CDR3 extends over 13 amino acids. CDR3 region: CASTGAYNYGYTF. CDR3 DNA: TGTGCCAGCACGGGAGCTTATAACTATGGCTACACCTTC. The entire variable domain, with the rest obtained from reference TRBV9 and TRBJ1-2, is as follows: DSGVTQTPKHLITATGQRVTLRCSPRSGDLSVYWYQQSLDQGLQFLIQYYNGEERAKGNILERFSAQQFPDLHSELNLSSLELGDSALYFCASTGAYNYGYTFGSGTRLTVV.

This clonotype was detected ten times or more. The chain is built from TRBV28 and TRBJ2-2; 7 bases fit TRBD1. There are 17 residues in the CDR3. Germline V gives CDR1 MDHEN, CDR2 SYDVKM. The trim removed 6 bases at V and 1 base at J, leaving 11 bases unmatched. The CDR3 protein is CASSLPTGQVNTGELFF. CDR3 bases: TGTGCCAGCAGCCTACCTACCGGACAGGTGAACACCGGGGAGCTGTTTTTT. Filled out from reference TRBV28 and TRBJ2-2, the complete variable domain reads DVKVTQSSRYLVKRTGEKVFLECVQDMDHENMFWYRQDPGLGLRLIYFSYDVKMKEKGDIPEGYSVSREKKERFSLILESASTNQTSMYLCASSLPTGQVNTGELFFGEGSRLTVL.

The rearrangement links TRBV29-1 to TRBJ2-7, with 7 bases fitting TRBD2. CDR3 length: 14 amino acids. The V gene end was trimmed by 6 bases and the J gene end by 0 bases; junction bases not matched to a gene: 8. CDR1 SQVTM and CDR2 ANQGSEA come from the germline V gene. The CDR3 sequence: CSVGGSRVSYEQYF. DNA for the CDR3: TGCAGCGTGGGGGGGTCGCGGGTCTCCTACGAGCAGTACTTC.

This clonotype was detected a few times. This chain uses TRBV12-3 or TRBV12-4 with TRBJ2-7, with 8 bases aligning to TRBD2. The CDR3 runs 15 residues. After removal of 7 bases from V and 3 bases from J, the junction contained 11 bases not matched to a gene. The CDR3 bases are TGTGCCAGCACCCACTTAAGCGGGAGTGGCTACGAGCAGTACTTC. As protein: CASTHLSGSGYEQYF.

This clonotype was counted a few times. The chain employs TRBV7-9 and TRBJ1-1; D is unresolved. CDR1 is SEHNR and CDR2 is FQNEAQ in the germline V gene (reference sequence). V was clipped by 0 bases and J by 6 bases, with 11 bases between them. The CDR3 contains 14 residues. The CDR3 protein is CASSLAGVRAEAFF. Here the CDR3 DNA reads TGTGCCAGCAGCTTAGCGGGTGTTAGGGCTGAAGCTTTCTTT.

This clonotype was detected many times. This chain connects TRBV20-1 to TRBJ2-7; 7 nucleotides agree with TRBD2. Germline CDR1 is DFQATT and CDR2 is SNEGSKA (reference sequence). The CDR3 spans 13 residues. V lost 6 bases and J lost 2; bases outside the gene matches: 7. As DNA, the CDR3 is TGCAGTGCCGAAGAGGGAGGGGCCTACGAGCAGTACTTC. Protein sequence: CSAEEGGAYEQYF.

This clonotype has a count of ten or more. The gene calls are TRBV3-1 and TRBJ1-6, with a tentative D call TRBD1 (5 bases). CDR1 is LGHDT and CDR2 is YNNKEL in the germline V gene (reference sequence). V lost 1 base and J 8 bases, leaving 9 bases between the germline ends. This CDR3 spans 14 amino acids. CDR3 protein: CASSQVTGYSPLHF. DNA for the CDR3: TGTGCCAGCAGCCAAGTAACAGGATATTCACCCCTCCACTTT.

The chain carries TRBV4-1 and TRBJ1-1; D gene ambiguous. This CDR3 comprises 13 residues. Germline CDR1 reads MGHRA; CDR2 reads YSYEKL. Between the trimmed V and J ends, which lost 0 bases and 3 bases, there was a span of 5 bases. The CDR3 reads CASSQDGDTEAFF. CDR3 nucleotides: TGCGCCAGCAGCCAAGATGGAGACACTGAAGCTTTCTTT.

This clonotype was recorded many times. This sequence joins TRBV7-3 and TRBJ2-3, with a tentative D call TRBD1 (5 bases). The germline V and J ends were trimmed by 4 bases and 7 bases, with 15 bases remaining between them. The CDR3 has 14 amino acids. Germline V CDR1 and CDR2: SGHTA, FQGTGA. The CDR3 DNA sequence: TGTGCCAGCAGCTCGGGCGGACAAACAAATACGCAGTATTTT. This encodes CASSSGGQTNTQYF. The full variable domain, with the rest looked up from reference TRBV7-3 and TRBJ2-3, is GAGVSQTPSNKVTEKGKYVELRCDPISGHTALYWYRQSLGQGPEFLIYFQGTGAADDSGLPNDRFFAVRPEGSVSTLKIQRTERGDSAVYLCASSSGGQTNTQYFGPGTRLTVL.

This clonotype came up many times. The CDR3 DNA follows: TGTGCCAGCAGCCTCCGGGCCAGCTACGAGCAGTACTTC. Translation gives CASSLRASYEQYF. The chain has TRBV27 and TRBJ2-7; D gene uncertain. This CDR3 contains 13 residues. The germline V and J ends were trimmed by 6 bases and 3 bases, with 12 bases remaining between them. CDR1 and CDR2 (germline): MNHEY, SMNVEV (reference sequence).

The rearrangement uses TRBV29-1 and TRBJ1-2; D may be TRBD1 (6 bases). Germline lookup yields CDR1 SQVTM and CDR2 ANQGSEA. The length of the CDR3 is 13 residues. V was clipped by 6 bases and J by 5 bases, with 16 bases between them. The CDR3 nucleotides are TGCAGCGTGACCGGGGCGCAGGGGTATGGCTACACCTTC. It yields the protein CSVTGAQGYGYTF.

The chain is built from TRBV5-1 and TRBJ1-6; tentative D call: TRBD1 (5 bases). This CDR3 has 16 amino acids. Germline CDR1 is SGHRS and CDR2 is YFSETQ. V was cut by 3 bases and J by 5 bases, with 15 bases left in between. As DNA, the CDR3 is TGCGCCAGCAGCTCCGGGACCGAGGGGAATAATTCACCCCTCCACTTT. This encodes CASSSGTEGNNSPLHF. The full variable domain, with the rest looked up from reference TRBV5-1 and TRBJ1-6, is KAGVTQTPRYLIKTRGQQVTLSCSPISGHRSVSWYQQTPGQGLQFLFEYFSETQRNKGNFPGRFSGRQFSNSRSEMNVSTLELGDSALYLCASSSGTEGNNSPLHFGNGTRLTVT.

In its sample, this clonotype was seen a few times. The chain recombines TRBV29-1 with TRBJ2-1; D could derive from TRBD1 or TRBD2 (7 bases each). The germline V and J ends were trimmed by 7 bases and 5 bases, with 27 bases remaining between them. The V gene's germline CDR1 is SQVTM and CDR2 ANQGSEA. This CDR3 has 17 residues. The CDR3 region has the DNA TGCAGCGCTGAGACGCCCAGGGGGAGGGGTATCGACAATGAGCAGTTCTTC. It translates to CSAETPRGRGIDNEQFF.

This clonotype was observed at least ten times. The genes are TRBV4-3 and TRBJ2-2, with D uncertain. Trimming removed 3 bases at V and 2 bases at J, with 7 bases between. Germline CDR1 LGHNA, CDR2 YSLEER. This CDR3 has 14 residues. Written as DNA, the CDR3 is TGCGCCAGCAGCCACGTGATTAACACCGGGGAGCTGTTTTTT. Its protein is CASSHVINTGELFF.

This chain's CDR3 is CATSRERGASYGYTF. In DNA form, the CDR3 reads TGTGCCACCAGCAGAGAACGGGGGGCAAGCTATGGCTACACCTTC. This chain uses TRBV15 with TRBJ1-2; possibly TRBD1 for D (6 bases). Trimming took off 0 bases at V and 4 bases at J, with 12 bases between the two ends. Germline CDR1 reads LNHNV; CDR2 reads YYDKDF (reference sequence). The CDR3 has 15 amino acids.

This clonotype has a handful of counts. The J gene is TRBJ1-1, the V gene TRBV24-1, with D maybe TRBD1 (5 bases). The V and J ends lost 5 bases and 1 base respectively, with 7 bases between them. Germline CDR1 and CDR2: KGHDR and SFDVKD. This CDR3 has 13 residues. The CDR3 here is CATSGGWNTEAFF. The DNA for the CDR3 is TGTGCCACCAGTGGGGGCTGGAACACTGAAGCTTTCTTT.

The V call is TRBV18, the J call TRBJ2-5, with D possibly matching TRBD2 (6 bases). Trimming pared 0 bases from V and 2 bases from J, leaving 13 bases between. This CDR3 spans 16 amino acids. Germline V lookup: CDR1 KGHSH, CDR2 LQKENI. In DNA, the CDR3 is TGTGCCAGCTCACCACCGTTTACGGCGGGACAAGAGACCCAGTACTTC. Translating gives CASSPPFTAGQETQYF.

A word on this clonotype: This may be a read error, as it is one base from a much larger clone. The chain joins TRBV6-2 or TRBV6-3 to TRBJ1-2; D is uncertain. Germline assignment: CDR1 MNHEY and CDR2 SVGEGT. V was cut by 3 bases and J by 3 bases, with 5 bases left in between. This CDR3 is built from 12 residues. DNA for the CDR3: TGTGCCAGCAGTTATGAGGACTATGGCTACACCTTC. Protein product: CASSYEDYGYTF.